These T cell receptor beta chains were read from a single sample in a study of graft-versus-host responses after intestinal transplantation. Libraries were prepared by immunoSEQ multiplex PCR; TCRdb keeps only in-frame clonotypes and omits some of them. Of about 40,000 clones listed, less than 95% were seen once; the top ten hold 2% to 3%. This sample comprised PBMCs, obtained roughly 300 days after intestinal transplant. These receptors were collected from a human patient who received an intestinal transplant, so some T cells may come from the graft donor. CDR3s include the opening cysteine and the closing phenylalanine or tryptophan. The D gene is left open where the match is weak. Some rows mark clone size as missing; the rest say once, few, many or name a class of expanded clone.

cdr3_nt	cdr3_aa	clone_size	d_call	v_call	j_call	cdr3_length
TGTGCCAGCAGTGAGGGACAGGGTGCTTCACCCCTCCACTTT	CASSEGQGASPLHF	-	TRBD1	TRBV6-4	TRBJ1-6	14
TGCGCCAGCAGTCAAGCGCCAGCTAACTATGGCTACACCTTC	CASSQAPANYGYTF	-	-	TRBV23-1	TRBJ1-2	14
TGTGCCAGCCATCCTCCGGGACTAGCGGGGAGGGAGCAGTACTTC	CASHPPGLAGREQYF	-	TRBD2	TRBV28	TRBJ2-7	15
TGCGCCAGCAGCTTGAGGGCTAGCGGGAGTACAACAGATACGCAGTATTTT	CASSLRASGSTTDTQYF	-	TRBD2	TRBV5-1	TRBJ2-3	17
TGTGCCAGCAGTTACTCGGGGGGGAACTATGGCTACACCTTC	CASSYSGGNYGYTF	-	-	TRBV6-6	TRBJ1-2	14
TGTGCTAGTGGTTTGGTACGGTGGGCAGGGCGCCGGGGTTATAGCAATCAGCCCCAGCATTTT	CASGLVRWAGRRGYSNQPQHF	-	-	TRBV12-5	TRBJ1-5	21
TGTGCCAGCTCCCAGGACAGGGGGGAGACCCAGTACTTC	CASSQDRGETQYF	-	TRBD1	TRBV18	TRBJ2-5	13
TGCAGCGTTGCCGACAGTGTCTCCTACGAGCAGTACTTC	CSVADSVSYEQYF	-	-	TRBV29-1	TRBJ2-7	13
TGTGCCAGCAGCTTAGGCGAAAGGAGAGACCGGCTTTCCTACGAGCAGTACTTC	CASSLGERRDRLSYEQYF	once	-	TRBV13	TRBJ2-7	18
TGTGCCAGCAGGAGGGACAGGGGGAACACTGAAGCTTTCTTT	CASRRDRGNTEAFF	-	TRBD1	TRBV28	TRBJ1-1	14
TGTGCCAGCAGCCCGCGGGGGGGGAGGACTGAAGCTTTCTTT	CASSPRGGRTEAFF	-	-	TRBV27	TRBJ1-1	14
TGTGCCAGCAGTGAATATCGGCTAGCGGGGGGATACGGCACAGATACGCAGTATTTT	CASSEYRLAGGYGTDTQYF	once	TRBD2	TRBV2	TRBJ2-3	19
TGTGCCAGCAGCCAAGGCTACATAGAGCCCCAGCATTTT	CASSQGYIEPQHF	-	-	TRBV5-4	TRBJ1-5	13
TGCGCCAGCACCCCAGGGGACCTCTTTAATACCTTC	CASTPGDLFNTF	-	-	TRBV10-1	TRBJ1-2	12
TGCGCCAGCAGCTTGGAAACAGGGCCTAGTCGTGAAAAACTGTTTTTT	CASSLETGPSREKLFF	-	-	TRBV5-1	TRBJ1-4	16
TGTGCCAGCAGTTTCCAGGGTTTCTACGAGCAGTACTTC	CASSFQGFYEQYF	-	-	TRBV28	TRBJ2-7	13
TGTGCCAGCTCACAAGAGACCCAGTACTTC	CASSQETQYF	-	-	TRBV18	TRBJ2-5	10
TGTGCCAGCAGAGCGACAGGGAGCTCCTATAATTCACCCCTCCACTTT	CASRATGSSYNSPLHF	-	TRBD1	TRBV2	TRBJ1-6	16
TGTGCCAGCAGAACGGACGGAAATCAGCCCCAGCATTTT	CASRTDGNQPQHF	-	-	TRBV6-5	TRBJ1-5	13
TGCGCCAGCAGCGTCTCGCCGAACCCTTCCTACGAGCAGTACTTC	CASSVSPNPSYEQYF	once	-	TRBV4-1	TRBJ2-7	15
TGTGCCAGCAGCTTGAACCCGACCTATGGCTACACCTTC	CASSLNPTYGYTF	-	-	TRBV5-4	TRBJ1-2	13
TGTGCCAGCAGTTTGGAGTGGGGGAATTACTACGAGCAGTACTTC	CASSLEWGNYYEQYF	-	-	TRBV28	TRBJ2-7	15
TGTGCCAGCAGAGAGCAGCTAATCGCCACCGGGGAGCTGTTTTTT	CASREQLIATGELFF	-	-	TRBV6-5	TRBJ2-2	15
TGTGCCAGCAGGGATCTCCCCACCGGGGAGCTGTTTTTT	CASRDLPTGELFF	-	-	TRBV6-1	TRBJ2-2	13
TGTGCCAGCGGCGGGACAGGGGTTTACAATGAGCAGTTCTTC	CASGGTGVYNEQFF	once	TRBD1	TRBV6-5	TRBJ2-1	14
TGTGCCAGTAGCTTACAAGGAGGTGACGGGGAGCTGTTTTTT	CASSLQGGDGELFF	-	-	TRBV19	TRBJ2-2	14